The 28 T cell receptor beta chains presented below share a single source sample, sequenced in a study of control samples from healthy donors and cancer patients. Libraries were prepared by immunoSEQ multiplex PCR; TCRdb keeps only in-frame clonotypes and omits some of them. The top ten hold 15% to 17% of the sample, which has 77,000 or so clones, 91% seen once. The sequenced material came from blood. The receptors here all came from a man in his thirties or forties in good health.

The chain links TRBV3-1 (or the pseudogene TRBV3-2) to TRBJ1-2; a weak D match, TRBD1 (5 bases). Germline V gene data show CDR1 as LGHDT and CDR2 as YNNKEL (reference sequence). CDR3 length: 15 amino acids. The V end was cut by 0 bases, the J end by 5 bases, with 13 bases between. The CDR3 nucleotides are TGTGCCAGCAGCCAAGATGGGCAGGGACTTTATGGCTACACCTTC. This encodes CASSQDGQGLYGYTF.

The rearrangement links TRBV5-1 to TRBJ2-3, with D perhaps TRBD1 (5 bases). The CDR3 runs 15 residues. CDR1 is SGHRS, CDR2 YFSETQ, per germline. Trimming cost V 4 bases and J 2 bases, with 14 bases left between them. In DNA, the CDR3 is TGCGCCAGCAGCCGCTTGGGCGGACACACAGATACGCAGTATTTT. This encodes CASSRLGGHTDTQYF.

The chain couples TRBV6-1 to TRBJ2-7; 7 positions match TRBD2. The CDR3 covers 17 residues. The J segment lost 2 bases and the V segment lost 3 bases, leaving 13 bases of the junction unmatched. Per the germline V gene, CDR1 is MNHNS and CDR2 is SASEGT. The chain's CDR3 is CASSEPNGGVIPYEQYF. The CDR3, as DNA: TGTGCCAGCAGTGAGCCGAATGGGGGGGTAATCCCCTACGAGCAGTACTTC.

This sequence joins TRBV6-5 and TRBJ2-7; the D is unclear. The CDR3 loop spans 11 amino acids. V gave up 6 bases and J gave up 4 bases, with 7 bases separating them. Germline V gives CDR1 MNHEY, CDR2 SVGAGI. The CDR3 region has the DNA TGTGCCAGCAGGCACAATTACGAGCAGTACTTC. Translated, it gives CASRHNYEQYF.

The CDR3 DNA reads TGTGCCAGCAGCCCGAGTACTATCCCCACTGAAGCTTTCTTT. Amino acid sequence: CASSPSTIPTEAFF. V and J are TRBV7-9 and TRBJ1-1, with unresolved D. With 5 bases removed from V and 4 bases from J, the gap between germline ends came to 14 bases. The germline gives CDR1 SEHNR, CDR2 FQNEAQ (reference sequence). The CDR3 covers 14 residues.

There are a few counts of this clone. CDR3 sequence (DNA): TGTGCCAGCAGCCAAGAGCTAGCGGGGGGGCTGGCCAAAAACATTCAGTACTTC. It codes for CASSQELAGGLAKNIQYF. The rearrangement uses TRBV4-2 and TRBJ2-4; 12 bases align to TRBD2. In germline, CDR1 is LGHNA, CDR2 YNFKEQ. The CDR3 totals 18 residues. The V segment lost 0 bases and the J segment 1 base; nucleotides outside the gene matches: 4.

The gene calls are TRBV28 and TRBJ2-7; 9 nucleotides match TRBD1. J gave up 0 bases and V 4 bases, and 4 bases lay outside the gene matches. Germline V gene data show CDR1 as MDHEN and CDR2 as SYDVKM. The CDR3 sequence is 15 residues long. The CDR3 loop is CASSSGTGSSYEQYF. CDR3 bases: TGTGCCAGCAGTTCGGGGACAGGGAGCTCCTACGAGCAGTACTTC.

The chain recombines TRBV14 with TRBJ2-3, with D possibly being TRBD1 or TRBD2 (6 bases each). Germline V gene sequence: CDR1 SGHDN, CDR2 FVKESK. V lost 4 bases to trimming and J lost 3 bases, with 17 bases between them. The CDR3 runs to 16 residues. The CDR3 is CASSPAGAGRTDTQYF. The CDR3 nucleotides read TGTGCCAGCAGCCCTGCAGGGGCAGGGAGGACAGATACGCAGTATTTT.

This sequence joins TRBV7-8 and TRBJ2-5, with no clear D. Trimming took 5 bases from V and 5 from J, leaving 15 bases between them. Germline loops: CDR1 SGHVS, CDR2 FQNEAQ. The CDR3 has 14 residues. Written as DNA, the CDR3 is TGTGCCAGCAGCCCCCTGGGCCGAAGGGAGACCCAGTACTTC. This sequence encodes CASSPLGRRETQYF.

This chain uses TRBV24-1 with TRBJ1-3; a weak D match, TRBD1 (6 bases). V was clipped by 3 bases and J by 4 bases, with 15 bases between them. The CDR3 extends over 16 amino acids. The germline V gene encodes CDR1 KGHDR and CDR2 SFDVKD. In DNA form, the CDR3 reads TGTGCCACCAGTGATCCCCGGCGGGGGCTAGGAAACACCATATATTTT. Amino acids: CATSDPRRGLGNTIYF.

V and J are TRBV5-5 and TRBJ1-4, with 8 bases that match TRBD1. The germline CDR1 and CDR2 sequences are SGHKS and YYEKEE (reference sequence). After removal of 0 bases from V and 8 bases from J, the junction contained 3 bases not matched to a gene. The CDR3 extends over 14 amino acids. In DNA, the CDR3 is TGTGCCAGCAGCTTGGGACAGGGGAGGGAAAAACTGTTTTTT. Residues: CASSLGQGREKLFF.

The chain combines TRBV9 with TRBJ2-1, with a tentative D call TRBD1 (5 bases). Between the trimmed V and J ends, which lost 3 bases and 7 bases, there was a span of 17 bases. The germline V gene has CDR1 SGDLS and CDR2 YYNGEE. This CDR3 spans 15 amino acids. The chain's CDR3 is CASSGGPVGWNEQFF. DNA for the CDR3: TGTGCCAGCAGCGGGGGCCCCGTGGGGTGGAATGAGCAGTTCTTC. Full variable domain (missing parts from reference TRBV9 and TRBJ2-1): DSGVTQTPKHLITATGQRVTLRCSPRSGDLSVYWYQQSLDQGLQFLIQYYNGEERAKGNILERFSAQQFPDLHSELNLSSLELGDSALYFCASSGGPVGWNEQFFGPGTRLTVL.

This chain uses TRBV9 with TRBJ1-3; D gene ambiguous. The CDR3 covers 17 residues. Trimming pared 0 bases from V and 2 bases from J, leaving 15 bases between. Germline V lookup: CDR1 SGDLS, CDR2 YYNGEE. The CDR3 sequence is CASSVGSATLPGNTIYF. The CDR3 region has the DNA TGTGCCAGCAGCGTAGGATCGGCTACGCTACCTGGAAACACCATATATTTT. The full variable domain, rest sourced from reference TRBV9 and TRBJ1-3, is DSGVTQTPKHLITATGQRVTLRCSPRSGDLSVYWYQQSLDQGLQFLIQYYNGEERAKGNILERFSAQQFPDLHSELNLSSLELGDSALYFCASSVGSATLPGNTIYFGEGSWLTVV.

The chain is built from TRBV30 and TRBJ2-6, with D uncertain. The CDR3 has 17 residues. The V gene lost 0 bases and the J gene lost 1 base, with 13 bases spanning the gap. Per germline, CDR1 GTSNPN and CDR2 SVGIG (reference sequence). This CDR3 reads CAWSVRQVPSGANVLTF. Written as DNA, the CDR3 is TGTGCCTGGAGTGTACGGCAGGTCCCATCTGGGGCCAACGTCCTGACTTTC.

The V call is TRBV25-1, the J call TRBJ2-2; D not certain. V was cut by 3 bases and J by 0 bases, with 8 bases left in between. The CDR3 sequence is 15 residues long. Germline V gene lookup returns CDR1 MGHDK and CDR2 SYGVNS. CDR3: CASSESTPNTGELFF. In nucleotides, the CDR3 is TGTGCCAGCAGTGAGTCCACTCCGAACACCGGGGAGCTGTTTTTT.

This chain connects TRBV7-2 to TRBJ1-3; D not certain. Germline CDR1 SGHTA, CDR2 FQGNSA. The germline V and J ends were trimmed by 4 bases and 0 bases, with 10 bases remaining between them. This CDR3 has 15 amino acids. This CDR3 is CASSSTVLSGNTIYF. The CDR3 DNA reads TGTGCCAGCAGCTCGACGGTGCTCTCTGGAAACACCATATATTTT.

J is TRBJ1-1 and V is TRBV12-3 or TRBV12-4; D call uncertain. V lost 7 bases, J lost 1 base, and 7 bases lay in between. The CDR3 consists of 12 residues. CDR3 loop: CASTYTNTEAFF. For the CDR3, the DNA is TGTGCCAGCACCTATACGAACACTGAAGCTTTCTTT.

This chain joins TRBV7-8 and TRBJ2-5, with D perhaps given as TRBD1 or TRBD2 (5 bases each). Per germline, CDR1 SGHVS and CDR2 FQNEAQ. The ends were cut back, 1 base at V and 9 bases at J, with 15 bases in the middle. CDR3 length: 14 residues. The CDR3 sequence: CASSLGGARGAQYF. The CDR3 DNA reads TGTGCCAGCAGCTTAGGAGGGGCACGAGGAGCCCAGTACTTC.

The chain combines TRBV7-6 with TRBJ2-2; 11 positions agree with TRBD1. The CDR3 is made up of 17 amino acids. With V trimmed by 1 base and J by 0 bases, 1 base remained unmatched. Per the germline V gene, CDR1 is SGHVS and CDR2 is FNYEAQ. The CDR3, as DNA: TGTGCCAGCAGCTTAGGGACAGGGGGCGCGAACACCGGGGAGCTGTTTTTT. Its translation is CASSLGTGGANTGELFF.

The V gene is TRBV6-4, the J gene TRBJ1-1; D possibly corresponds to TRBD1 (6 bases). The CDR3 consists of 11 residues. Between the trimmed V and J ends, which lost 2 bases and 10 bases, there was a span of 8 bases. The germline V gene has CDR1 MRHNA and CDR2 SNTAGT. CDR3 residues: CASSDGTLAFF. The CDR3 DNA is TGTGCCAGCAGTGACGGGACACTAGCTTTCTTT.

This sequence joins TRBV5-5 and TRBJ2-7, with TRBD2 identical over 7 bases. This CDR3 spans 16 amino acids. Germline values: CDR1 SGHKS, CDR2 YYEKEE (reference sequence). V was clipped by 0 bases and J by 0 bases; unmatched bases: 6. The CDR3 region is CASSLVGGGSSYEQYF. The CDR3 bases are TGTGCCAGCAGCTTGGTAGGAGGCGGGAGCTCCTACGAGCAGTACTTC.

The rearrangement links TRBV10-3 to TRBJ1-6; D remains unclear. V gave up 4 bases and J gave up 7 bases, with 14 bases separating them. CDR3 size: 15 residues. In germline, CDR1 is ENHRY, CDR2 SYGVKD. The CDR3 sequence: CAISGERVTNSPLHF. The CDR3 DNA reads TGTGCCATCAGTGGGGAGCGGGTTACAAATTCACCCCTCCACTTT.

The rearrangement uses TRBV19 and TRBJ2-1; 8 bases map to TRBD1. CDR3 length: 14 amino acids. V shed 8 bases, J shed 8 bases, and the junction held 11 bases outside the gene matches. CDR1 and CDR2 from the germline V gene are LNHDA and SQIVND (reference sequence). DNA of the CDR3: TGTGCCAGTTCTTACCGGGACAGGCAGGATGAGCAGTTCTTC. This sequence encodes CASSYRDRQDEQFF.

The V gene is TRBV27, the J gene TRBJ1-2; no firm D call. V lost 3 bases to trimming and J lost 6 bases, with 17 bases between them. Germline loops: CDR1 MNHEY, CDR2 SMNVEV (reference sequence). The CDR3 sequence is 15 residues long. CDR3 DNA sequence: TGTGCCAGCAGTTTCGTCCTATCCCCGACGGATGGCTACACCTTC. This encodes CASSFVLSPTDGYTF.

This chain connects TRBV28 to TRBJ1-5; TRBD1 is a possible D gene (5 bases). Trimming shortened V by 10 bases and J by 6 bases, and 22 bases separated the two germline ends. CDR1 is MDHEN and CDR2 is SYDVKM in the germline V gene. The CDR3 totals 15 residues. The CDR3 coding sequence is TGTGCCACCGCTCGGACCTGGAGGGGCGGTCAGCCCCAGCATTTT. Protein sequence: CATARTWRGGQPQHF.

The chain combines TRBV6-1 with TRBJ2-7, with D tentatively TRBD1 (6 bases). Germline values: CDR1 MNHNS, CDR2 SASEGT. The CDR3 sequence is 15 residues long. The ends were cut back, 2 bases at V and 2 bases at J, with 13 bases in the middle. This chain's CDR3 is CASSERQGLTYEQYF. Here the CDR3 DNA reads TGTGCCAGCAGTGAACGGCAGGGGTTAACCTACGAGCAGTACTTC.

The rearrangement links TRBV30 to TRBJ1-5; D may be TRBD1 (5 bases). The CDR3 length is 14 residues. CDR1 GTSNPN and CDR2 SVGIG come from the germline V gene (reference sequence). Trimming stripped 1 base from V and 1 base from J, with 8 bases between. In DNA, the CDR3 is TGTGCCTGGAGTGGATGGGACAGCAATCAGCCCCAGCATTTT. This encodes CAWSGWDSNQPQHF. The variable domain in full, completed from reference TRBV30 and TRBJ1-5, reads SQTIHQWPATLVQPVGSPLSLECTVEGTSNPNLYWYRQAAGRGLQLLFYSVGIGQISSEVPQNLSASRPQDRQFILSSKKLLLSDSGFYLCAWSGWDSNQPQHFGDGTRLSIL.

Here the CDR3 DNA reads TGCGCCAGCAGTGTGCGAGCGGGAGACAGCACAGATACGCAGTATTTT. It is translated as CASSVRAGDSTDTQYF. The rearrangement joins TRBV10-1 to TRBJ2-3; TRBD2 matches 8 bases. The CDR3 is 16 residues long. With V trimmed by 4 bases and J by 0 bases, 6 bases remained unmatched. Germline CDR1 WNHNN, CDR2 SYGVQD (reference sequence).